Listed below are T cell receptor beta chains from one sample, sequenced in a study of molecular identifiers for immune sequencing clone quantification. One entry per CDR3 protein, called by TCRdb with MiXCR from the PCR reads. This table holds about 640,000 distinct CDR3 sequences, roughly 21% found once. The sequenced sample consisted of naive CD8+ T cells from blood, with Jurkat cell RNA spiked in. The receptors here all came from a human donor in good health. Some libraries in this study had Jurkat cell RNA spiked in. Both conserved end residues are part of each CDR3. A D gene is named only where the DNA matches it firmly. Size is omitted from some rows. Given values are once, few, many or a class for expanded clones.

DNA: TGTGCCAGCAGTCCGCCGACAGGCATAGCCAAAAACATTCAGTACTTC
CDR3: CASSPPTGIAKNIQYF
V: TRBV28
D: NA
size: many
J: TRBJ2-4

DNA: TGTGCCAGCAGCTTACAGAGTGAAGCTTTCTTT
CDR3: CASSLQSEAFF
V: TRBV7-9
D: NA
size: many
J: TRBJ1-1

DNA: TGTGCCAGCAGTTTGGTGACAGGCAGGGGGCAGTACTTC
CDR3: CASSLVTGRGQYF
V: TRBV27
D: NA
size: many
J: TRBJ2-7

DNA: TGCAGCTTTTGGACAGGGGGCGGGACAGATACGCAGTATTTT
CDR3: CSFWTGGGTDTQYF
V: TRBV29-1
D: TRBD1
size: many
J: TRBJ2-3

DNA: TGTGCCAGCAGCGATAAGGAGGACAGGGGGGATGCTGAAGCTTTCTTT
CDR3: CASSDKEDRGDAEAFF
V: TRBV5-4
D: TRBD1
size: NA
J: TRBJ1-1

DNA: TGTGCCAGCAGCATAGGAGCTAGCGGGATACTCACAGATACGCAGTATTTT
CDR3: CASSIGASGILTDTQYF
V: TRBV28
D: TRBD2
size: many
J: TRBJ2-3

DNA: TGTGCCGGCAGCATACAGGGTCCCACCAACTATGGCTACACCTTC
CDR3: CAGSIQGPTNYGYTF
V: TRBV13
D: NA
size: NA
J: TRBJ1-2

DNA: TGTGCCAGTAGTGCCCAGCCCAGACAGGATTTTTGGATGAACACTGAAGCTTTCTTT
CDR3: CASSAQPRQDFWMNTEAFF
V: TRBV19
D: NA
size: NA
J: TRBJ1-1

DNA: TGTGCCAGCAGTCCTGCGGGACTAGCGGGAGAAGAGACCCAGTACTTC
CDR3: CASSPAGLAGEETQYF
V: TRBV27
D: TRBD2
size: few
J: TRBJ2-5

DNA: TGCAGTGCTACCCCCCGAGGCAGGGGGACCGGGGAGCTGTTTTTT
CDR3: CSATPRGRGTGELFF
V: TRBV20-1
D: TRBD1
size: many
J: TRBJ2-2

DNA: TGTGCCAGCTCTCACCGAGGAAACACTGAAGCTTTCTTT
CDR3: CASSHRGNTEAFF
V: TRBV11-3
D: NA
size: few
J: TRBJ1-1

DNA: TGTGCCAGCAGTCTCGGGACAGCCTCCTACGAGCAGCACTTC
CDR3: CASSLGTASYEQHF
V: TRBV27
D: TRBD1
size: NA
J: TRBJ2-7

DNA: TGCAGCGTGGTAGGGACAGACGGAAACACCATATATTTT
CDR3: CSVVGTDGNTIYF
V: TRBV29-1
D: TRBD1
size: many
J: TRBJ1-3

DNA: TGCGCCAGCAGCTTGGCCGAAGGGGCCGGATACGAGCAGTACTTC
CDR3: CASSLAEGAGYEQYF
V: TRBV5-1
D: NA
size: NA
J: TRBJ2-7

DNA: TGTGCCAGCAGCTCCGTTGCATCAGATAGCAATCAGCCCCAGCATTTT
CDR3: CASSSVASDSNQPQHF
V: TRBV7-2
D: NA
size: many
J: TRBJ1-5

DNA: TGCGCCAGCAGCCAAGATGCCCAGAGCTCCTACGAGCAGTACTTC
CDR3: CASSQDAQSSYEQYF
V: TRBV4-3
D: NA
size: many
J: TRBJ2-7

DNA: TGCAGTGCAAACACCCGGGACAGGGGAATGAACACTGAAGCTTTCTTT
CDR3: CSANTRDRGMNTEAFF
V: TRBV20-1
D: TRBD1
size: many
J: TRBJ1-1

DNA: TGCAGTGCTAGGGATTACCTAGCGACGGCTCAAGAGACCCAGTACTTC
CDR3: CSARDYLATAQETQYF
V: TRBV20-1
D: NA
size: many
J: TRBJ2-5

DNA: TGTGCCAGCAGTGAACTAGCGGGAGTTGCCGGGGAGCTGTTTTTT
CDR3: CASSELAGVAGELFF
V: TRBV25-1
D: TRBD2
size: many
J: TRBJ2-2

DNA: TGTGCCATCAGTGACGGCCAACTTACCTACGAGCAGTACTTC
CDR3: CAISDGQLTYEQYF
V: TRBV10-3
D: NA
size: many
J: TRBJ2-7

DNA: TGTGCCAGCAGCCCCTCTTCTTCGGGGATCTCCTACGAGCAGTACTTC
CDR3: CASSPSSSGISYEQYF
V: TRBV27
D: NA
size: NA
J: TRBJ2-7

DNA: TGCGCCAGCAGAACAAAGCGGGAGGCCCTCTCCTACGAGCAGTACTTC
CDR3: CASRTKREALSYEQYF
V: TRBV23-1
D: TRBD2
size: few
J: TRBJ2-7

DNA: TGTGCCAGCAGTTTGTGGTCAGCGGGAGGCATTGGAGATACGCAGTATTTT
CDR3: CASSLWSAGGIGDTQYF
V: TRBV27
D: TRBD2
size: many
J: TRBJ2-3

DNA: TGTGCCAGCAGTCCTCTCGGGGACAGGGGGTTCACTGAAGCTTTCTTT
CDR3: CASSPLGDRGFTEAFF
V: TRBV27
D: TRBD1
size: NA
J: TRBJ1-1

DNA: TGTGCCAGCAGTTCGAATCAGGATCCATACGTCGGCACAGATACGCAGTATTTT
CDR3: CASSSNQDPYVGTDTQYF
V: TRBV6-5
D: NA
size: many
J: TRBJ2-3

DNA: TGCAGCTGGAGGGGACCTCTGGGTTATACGCAGTATTTT
CDR3: CSWRGPLGYTQYF
V: TRBV29-1
D: NA
size: many
J: TRBJ2-3

DNA: TGTGCCAGCAGCCACGACAGGAATAGCAATCAGCCCCAGCATTTT
CDR3: CASSHDRNSNQPQHF
V: TRBV6-2/TRBV6-3
D: NA
size: many
J: TRBJ1-5

DNA: TGTGCCAGCAGCCCTAGGGACAGGCGCTCTAACTATGGCTACACCTTC
CDR3: CASSPRDRRSNYGYTF
V: TRBV7-9
D: TRBD1
size: many
J: TRBJ1-2

DNA: TGTGCCAGCAGTTATCGAGGTACGCAGTATTTT
CDR3: CASSYRGTQYF
V: TRBV6-5
D: NA
size: NA
J: TRBJ2-3